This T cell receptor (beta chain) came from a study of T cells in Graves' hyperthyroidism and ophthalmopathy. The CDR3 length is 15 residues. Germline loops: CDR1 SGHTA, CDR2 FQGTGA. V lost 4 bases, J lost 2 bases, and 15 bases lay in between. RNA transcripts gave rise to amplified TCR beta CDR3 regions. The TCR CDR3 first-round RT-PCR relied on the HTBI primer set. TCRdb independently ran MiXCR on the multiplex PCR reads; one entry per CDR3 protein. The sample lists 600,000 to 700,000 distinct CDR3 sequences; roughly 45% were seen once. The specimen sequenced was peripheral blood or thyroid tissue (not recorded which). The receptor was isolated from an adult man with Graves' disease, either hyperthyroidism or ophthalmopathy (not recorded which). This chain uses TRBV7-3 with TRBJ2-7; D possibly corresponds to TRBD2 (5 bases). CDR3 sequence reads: CASSSSGLATYEQYF. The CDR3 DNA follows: TGTGCCAGCAGCTCGTCGGGCTTAGCGACCTACGAGCAGTACTTC.